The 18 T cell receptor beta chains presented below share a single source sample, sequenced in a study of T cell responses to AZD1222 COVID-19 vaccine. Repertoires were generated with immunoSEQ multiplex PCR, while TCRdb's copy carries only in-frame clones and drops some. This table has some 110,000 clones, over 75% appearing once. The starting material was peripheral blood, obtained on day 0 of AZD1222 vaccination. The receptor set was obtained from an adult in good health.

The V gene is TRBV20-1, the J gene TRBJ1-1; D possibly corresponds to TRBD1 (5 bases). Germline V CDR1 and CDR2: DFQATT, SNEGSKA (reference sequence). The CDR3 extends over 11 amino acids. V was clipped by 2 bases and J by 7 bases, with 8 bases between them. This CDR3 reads CSARQGDEAFF. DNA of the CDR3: TGCAGTGCTAGACAGGGCGATGAAGCTTTCTTT.

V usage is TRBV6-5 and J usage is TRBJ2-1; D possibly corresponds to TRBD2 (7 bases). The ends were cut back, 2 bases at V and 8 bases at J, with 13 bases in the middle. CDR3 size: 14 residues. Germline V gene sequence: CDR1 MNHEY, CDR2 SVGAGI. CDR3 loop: CASSYLGGLDEQFF. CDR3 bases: TGTGCCAGCAGTTACCTGGGGGGGCTGGATGAGCAGTTCTTC.

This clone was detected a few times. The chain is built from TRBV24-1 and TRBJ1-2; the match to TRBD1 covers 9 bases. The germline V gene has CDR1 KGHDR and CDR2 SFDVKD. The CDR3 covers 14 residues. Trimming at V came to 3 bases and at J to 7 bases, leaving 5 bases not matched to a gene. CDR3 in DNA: TGTGCCACCAGTGATGGGGACAGGGTTGGTGGCTACACCTTC. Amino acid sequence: CATSDGDRVGGYTF.

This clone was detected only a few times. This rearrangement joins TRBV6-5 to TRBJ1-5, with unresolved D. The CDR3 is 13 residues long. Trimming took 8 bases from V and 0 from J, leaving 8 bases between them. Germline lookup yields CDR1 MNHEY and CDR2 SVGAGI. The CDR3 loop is CASRTNSNQPQHF. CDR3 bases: TGTGCCAGCCGGACGAATAGCAATCAGCCCCAGCATTTT.

The CDR3 reads CASSPGGGGADTQYF. The DNA of the CDR3 is TGTGCCAGCAGCCCGGGCGGGGGCGGGGCGGATACGCAGTATTTT. J is TRBJ2-3 and V is TRBV7-3; TRBD2 might be the D (7 bases). V was trimmed by 5 bases and J by 6 bases, leaving 18 bases between them. CDR1 and CDR2 (germline): SGHTA, FQGTGA. The CDR3 consists of 15 residues.

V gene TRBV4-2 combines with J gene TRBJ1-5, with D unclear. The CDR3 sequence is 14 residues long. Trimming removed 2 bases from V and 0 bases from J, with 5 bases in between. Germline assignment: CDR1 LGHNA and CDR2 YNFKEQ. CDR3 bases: TGTGCCAGCAGCCAATTAGATAGCAATCAGCCCCAGCATTTT. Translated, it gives CASSQLDSNQPQHF.

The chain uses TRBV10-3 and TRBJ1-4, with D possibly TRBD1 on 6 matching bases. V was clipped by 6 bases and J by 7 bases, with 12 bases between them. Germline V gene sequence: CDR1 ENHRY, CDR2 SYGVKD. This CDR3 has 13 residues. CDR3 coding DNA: TGTGCCATCAGCGGTGGGGGGCGTGAAAAACTGTTTTTT. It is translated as CAISGGGREKLFF.

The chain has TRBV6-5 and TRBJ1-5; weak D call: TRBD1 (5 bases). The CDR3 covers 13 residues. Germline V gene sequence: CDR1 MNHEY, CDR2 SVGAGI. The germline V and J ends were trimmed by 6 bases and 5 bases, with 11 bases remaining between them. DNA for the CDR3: TGTGCCAGCAGCCCGACAGAAGATCAGCCCCAGCATTTT. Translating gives CASSPTEDQPQHF.

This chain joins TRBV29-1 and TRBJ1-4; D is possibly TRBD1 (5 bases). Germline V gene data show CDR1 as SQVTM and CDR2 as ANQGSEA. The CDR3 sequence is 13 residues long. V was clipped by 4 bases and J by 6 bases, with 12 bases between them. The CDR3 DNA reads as TGCAGCGTTGTCGATTGGGGGGATGAAAAACTGTTTTTT. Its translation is CSVVDWGDEKLFF.

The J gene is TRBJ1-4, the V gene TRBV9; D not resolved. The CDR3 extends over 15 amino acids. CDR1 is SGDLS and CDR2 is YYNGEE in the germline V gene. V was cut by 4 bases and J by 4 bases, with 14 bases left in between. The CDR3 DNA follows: TGTGCCAGCAGCCGAGAAAACGGGGTTAATGAAAAACTGTTTTTT. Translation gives CASSRENGVNEKLFF.

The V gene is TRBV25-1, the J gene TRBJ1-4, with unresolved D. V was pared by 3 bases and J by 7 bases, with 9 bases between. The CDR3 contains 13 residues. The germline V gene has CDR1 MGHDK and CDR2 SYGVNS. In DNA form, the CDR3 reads TGTGCCAGCAGTGAGTCCGGAGGTGAAAAACTGTTTTTT. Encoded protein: CASSESGGEKLFF.

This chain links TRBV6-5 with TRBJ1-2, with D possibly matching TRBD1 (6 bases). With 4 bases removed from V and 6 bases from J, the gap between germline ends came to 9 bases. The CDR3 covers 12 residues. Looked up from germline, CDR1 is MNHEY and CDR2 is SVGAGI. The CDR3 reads CASSFQGNGYTF. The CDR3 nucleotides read TGTGCCAGCAGTTTCCAGGGGAATGGCTACACCTTC.

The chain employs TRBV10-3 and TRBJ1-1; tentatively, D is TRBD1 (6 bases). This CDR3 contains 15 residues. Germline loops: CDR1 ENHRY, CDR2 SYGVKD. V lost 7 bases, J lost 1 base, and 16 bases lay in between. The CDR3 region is CAITLPDRTNTEAFF. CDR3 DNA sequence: TGTGCCATCACCCTACCCGACAGGACGAACACTGAAGCTTTCTTT.

CDR3 loop: CASSLYRREKLFF. DNA of the CDR3: TGTGCCAGCAGTTTATACCGACGTGAAAAACTGTTTTTT. The chain is built from TRBV28 and TRBJ1-4, with D unresolved. The germline V and J ends were trimmed by 1 base and 7 bases, with 7 bases remaining between them. From germline, CDR1 is MDHEN and CDR2 SYDVKM. The CDR3 consists of 13 residues.

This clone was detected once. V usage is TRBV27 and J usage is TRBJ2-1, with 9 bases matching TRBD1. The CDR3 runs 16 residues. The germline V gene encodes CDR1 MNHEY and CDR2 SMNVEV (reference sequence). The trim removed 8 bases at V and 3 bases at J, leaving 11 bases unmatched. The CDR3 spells CASSYIDRGSYNEQFF. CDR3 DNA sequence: TGTGCCAGCTCGTACATCGACAGGGGGAGCTACAATGAGCAGTTCTTC.

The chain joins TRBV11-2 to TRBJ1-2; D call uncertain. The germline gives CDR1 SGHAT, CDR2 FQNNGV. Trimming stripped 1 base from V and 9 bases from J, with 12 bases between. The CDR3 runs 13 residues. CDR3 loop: CASSLVEGASYTF. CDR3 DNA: TGTGCCAGCAGCTTAGTTGAGGGTGCGAGCTACACCTTC.

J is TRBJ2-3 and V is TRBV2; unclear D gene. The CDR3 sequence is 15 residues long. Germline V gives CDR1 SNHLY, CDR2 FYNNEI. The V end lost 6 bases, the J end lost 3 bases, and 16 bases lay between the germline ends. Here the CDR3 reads CASRRRFTETDTQYF. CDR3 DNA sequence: TGTGCCAGCAGGAGGCGATTTACCGAGACAGATACGCAGTATTTT.

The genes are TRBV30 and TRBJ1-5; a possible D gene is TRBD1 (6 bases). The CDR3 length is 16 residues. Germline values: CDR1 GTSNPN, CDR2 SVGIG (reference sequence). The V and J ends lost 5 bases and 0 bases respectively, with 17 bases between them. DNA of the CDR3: TGTGCCTGGGGGGGGGCAGGGACGATTAGCAATCAGCCCCAGCATTTT. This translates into CAWGGAGTISNQPQHF.